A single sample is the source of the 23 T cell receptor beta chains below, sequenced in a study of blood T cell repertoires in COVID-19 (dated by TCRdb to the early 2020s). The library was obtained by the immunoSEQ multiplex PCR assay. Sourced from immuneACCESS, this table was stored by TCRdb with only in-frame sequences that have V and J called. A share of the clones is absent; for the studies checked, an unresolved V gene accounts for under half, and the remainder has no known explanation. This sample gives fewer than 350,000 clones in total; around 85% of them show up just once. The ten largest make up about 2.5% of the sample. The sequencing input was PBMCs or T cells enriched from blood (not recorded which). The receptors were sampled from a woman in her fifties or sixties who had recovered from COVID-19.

This CDR3 is CASSYRTSSSYNEQFF. The DNA for the CDR3 is TGCGCCAGCAGCTATCGGACTTCCAGCTCCTACAATGAGCAGTTCTTC. The gene calls are TRBV5-1 and TRBJ2-1; D might be TRBD2 (5 bases). The CDR3 contains 16 residues. V was shortened by 3 bases and J by 0 bases, with 13 bases between the two germline ends. Germline V gene lookup returns CDR1 SGHRS and CDR2 YFSETQ.

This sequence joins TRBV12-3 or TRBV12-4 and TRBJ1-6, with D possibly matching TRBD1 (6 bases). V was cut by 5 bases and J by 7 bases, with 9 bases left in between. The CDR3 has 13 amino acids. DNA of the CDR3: TGTGCCAGCAGTACCAGGGGAAATTCACCCCTCCACTTT. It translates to CASSTRGNSPLHF.

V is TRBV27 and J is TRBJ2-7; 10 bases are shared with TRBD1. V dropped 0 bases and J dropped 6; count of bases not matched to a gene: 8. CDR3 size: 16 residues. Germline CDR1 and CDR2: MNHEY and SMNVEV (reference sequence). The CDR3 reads CASSLSSGQGKGEQYF. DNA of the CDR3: TGTGCCAGCAGTTTATCGTCGGGACAGGGGAAAGGCGAGCAGTACTTC.

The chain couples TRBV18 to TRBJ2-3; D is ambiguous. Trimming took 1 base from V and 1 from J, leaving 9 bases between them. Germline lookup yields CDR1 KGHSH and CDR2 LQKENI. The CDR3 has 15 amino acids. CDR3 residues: CASSPQERRTDTQYF. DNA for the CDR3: TGTGCCAGCTCACCACAGGAGAGACGCACAGATACGCAGTATTTT.

CDR3 in amino acids: CASSPPQGANSPLHF. The CDR3 DNA follows: TGTGCCAGCAGTCCCCCCCAGGGGGCGAATTCACCCCTCCACTTT. V usage is TRBV6-5 and J usage is TRBJ1-6; 8 bases align to TRBD1. This CDR3 region has 15 residues. CDR1 MNHEY and CDR2 SVGAGI come from the germline V gene. V shed 5 bases and J 7 bases; nucleotides not matched to a gene: 7.

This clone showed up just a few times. The CDR3 region has the DNA TGTGCCAGTAGTATAGGGCAGGGAGGCTACGAGCAGTACTTC. It translates to CASSIGQGGYEQYF. The rearrangement links TRBV19 to TRBJ2-7; tentative D call: TRBD2 (6 bases). The CDR3 loop spans 14 amino acids. The V gene lost 1 base and the J gene lost 3 bases, with 10 bases spanning the gap. Germline assignment: CDR1 LNHDA and CDR2 SQIVND (reference sequence).

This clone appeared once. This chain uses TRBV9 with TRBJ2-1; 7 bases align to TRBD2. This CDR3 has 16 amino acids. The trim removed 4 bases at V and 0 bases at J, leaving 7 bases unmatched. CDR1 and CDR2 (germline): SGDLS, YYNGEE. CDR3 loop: CASSYSGGSSYNEQFF. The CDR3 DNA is TGTGCCAGCAGCTATTCCGGGGGGAGCTCCTACAATGAGCAGTTCTTC.

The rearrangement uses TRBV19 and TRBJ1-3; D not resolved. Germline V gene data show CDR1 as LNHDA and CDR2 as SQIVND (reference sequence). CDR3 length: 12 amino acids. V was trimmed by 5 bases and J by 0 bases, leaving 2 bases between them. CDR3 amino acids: CASSLSGNTIYF. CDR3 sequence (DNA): TGTGCCAGTAGTCTCTCTGGAAACACCATATATTTT. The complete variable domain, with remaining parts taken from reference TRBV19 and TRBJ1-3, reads DGGITQSPKYLFRKEGQNVTLSCEQNLNHDAMYWYRQDPGQGLRLIYYSQIVNDFQKGDIAEGYSVSREKKESFPLTVTSAQKNPTAFYLCASSLSGNTIYFGEGSWLTVV.

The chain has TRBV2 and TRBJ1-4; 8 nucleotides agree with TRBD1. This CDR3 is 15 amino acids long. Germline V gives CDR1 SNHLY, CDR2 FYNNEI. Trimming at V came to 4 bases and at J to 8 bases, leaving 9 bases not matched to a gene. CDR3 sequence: CASSGGTGGVEKLFF. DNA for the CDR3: TGTGCCAGCAGTGGAGGGACAGGAGGGGTGGAAAAACTGTTTTTT.

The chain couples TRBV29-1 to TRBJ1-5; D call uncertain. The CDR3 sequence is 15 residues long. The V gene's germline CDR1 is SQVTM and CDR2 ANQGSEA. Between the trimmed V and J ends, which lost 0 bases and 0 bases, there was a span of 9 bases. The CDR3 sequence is CSVEETGDSNQPQHF. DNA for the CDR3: TGCAGCGTTGAAGAGACGGGAGATAGCAATCAGCCCCAGCATTTT. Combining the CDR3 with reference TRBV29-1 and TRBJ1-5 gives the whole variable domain SAVISQKPSRDICQRGTSLTIQCQVDSQVTMMFWYRQQPGQSLTLIATANQGSEATYESGFVIDKFPISRPNLTFSTLTVSNMSPEDSSIYLCSVEETGDSNQPQHFGDGTRLSIL.

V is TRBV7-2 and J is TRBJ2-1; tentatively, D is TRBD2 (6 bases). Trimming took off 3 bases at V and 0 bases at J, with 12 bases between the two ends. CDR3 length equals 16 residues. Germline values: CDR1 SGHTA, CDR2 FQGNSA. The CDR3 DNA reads TGTGCCAGCAGCTTCAGTGCGGGAAGCTCCTACAATGAGCAGTTCTTC. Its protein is CASSFSAGSSYNEQFF.

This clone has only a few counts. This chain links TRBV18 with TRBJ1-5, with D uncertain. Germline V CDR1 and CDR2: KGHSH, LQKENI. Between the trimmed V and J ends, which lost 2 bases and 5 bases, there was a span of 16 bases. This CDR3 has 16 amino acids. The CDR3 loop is CASSPTGREKYQPQHF. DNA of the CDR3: TGTGCCAGCTCACCAACGGGGAGGGAGAAGTATCAGCCCCAGCATTTT.

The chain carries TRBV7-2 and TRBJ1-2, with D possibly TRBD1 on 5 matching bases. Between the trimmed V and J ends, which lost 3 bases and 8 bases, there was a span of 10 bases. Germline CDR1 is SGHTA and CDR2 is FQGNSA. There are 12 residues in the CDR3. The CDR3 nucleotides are TGTGCCAGCAGCTTTTCGACAGAAGGCTACACCTTC. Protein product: CASSFSTEGYTF.

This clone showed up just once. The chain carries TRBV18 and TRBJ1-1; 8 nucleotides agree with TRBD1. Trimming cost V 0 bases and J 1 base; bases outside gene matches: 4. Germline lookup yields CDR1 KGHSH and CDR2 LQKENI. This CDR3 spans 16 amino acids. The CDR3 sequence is CASSPPIGQGNTEAFF. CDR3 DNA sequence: TGTGCCAGCTCACCACCGATAGGACAGGGGAACACTGAAGCTTTCTTT. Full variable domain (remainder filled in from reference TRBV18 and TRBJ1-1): NAGVMQNPRHLVRRRGQEARLRCSPMKGHSHVYWYRQLPEEGLKFMVYLQKENIIDESGMPKERFSAEFPKEGPSILRIQQVVRGDSAAYFCASSPPIGQGNTEAFFGQGTRLTVV.

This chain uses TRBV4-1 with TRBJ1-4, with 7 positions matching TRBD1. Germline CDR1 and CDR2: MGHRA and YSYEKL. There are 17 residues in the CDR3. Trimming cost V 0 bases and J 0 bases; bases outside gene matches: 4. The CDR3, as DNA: TGCGCCAGCAGCCAAGAGGGGCAGGGGGCAACTAATGAAAAACTGTTTTTT. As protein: CASSQEGQGATNEKLFF.

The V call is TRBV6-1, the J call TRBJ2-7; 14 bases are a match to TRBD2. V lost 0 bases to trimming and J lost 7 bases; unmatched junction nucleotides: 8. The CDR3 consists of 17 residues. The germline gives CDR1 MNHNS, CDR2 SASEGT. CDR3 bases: TGTGCCAGCAGTGAAGCGGTGGGACTAGCGGGAGTATATGAGCAGTACTTC. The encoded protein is CASSEAVGLAGVYEQYF.

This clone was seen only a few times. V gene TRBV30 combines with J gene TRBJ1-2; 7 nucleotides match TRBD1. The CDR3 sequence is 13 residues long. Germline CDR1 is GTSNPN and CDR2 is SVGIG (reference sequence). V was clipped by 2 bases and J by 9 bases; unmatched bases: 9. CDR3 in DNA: TGTGCCTGGAGTCAGGGGGGACACGGAAGCTACACCTTC. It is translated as CAWSQGGHGSYTF. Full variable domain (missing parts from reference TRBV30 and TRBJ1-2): SQTIHQWPATLVQPVGSPLSLECTVEGTSNPNLYWYRQAAGRGLQLLFYSVGIGQISSEVPQNLSASRPQDRQFILSSKKLLLSDSGFYLCAWSQGGHGSYTFGSGTRLTVV.

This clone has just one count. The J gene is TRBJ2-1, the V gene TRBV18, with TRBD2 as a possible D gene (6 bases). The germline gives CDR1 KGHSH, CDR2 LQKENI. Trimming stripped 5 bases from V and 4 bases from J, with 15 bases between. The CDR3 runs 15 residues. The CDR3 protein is CASSSQAGPYNEQFF. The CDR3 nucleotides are TGTGCCAGCTCATCTCAGGCGGGACCTTACAATGAGCAGTTCTTC.

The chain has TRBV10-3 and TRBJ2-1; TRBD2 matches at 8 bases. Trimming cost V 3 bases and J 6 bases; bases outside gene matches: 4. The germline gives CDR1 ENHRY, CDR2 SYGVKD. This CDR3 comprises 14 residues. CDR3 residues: CAISDGTRGNEQFF. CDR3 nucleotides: TGTGCCATCAGTGATGGGACTAGAGGCAATGAGCAGTTCTTC.

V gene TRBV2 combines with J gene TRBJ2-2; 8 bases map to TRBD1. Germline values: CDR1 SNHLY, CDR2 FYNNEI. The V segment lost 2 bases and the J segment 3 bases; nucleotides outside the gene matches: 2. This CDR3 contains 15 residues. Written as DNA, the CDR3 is TGTGCCAGCAGTGAAATCAGGGGGCACACCGGGGAGCTGTTTTTT. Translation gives CASSEIRGHTGELFF.

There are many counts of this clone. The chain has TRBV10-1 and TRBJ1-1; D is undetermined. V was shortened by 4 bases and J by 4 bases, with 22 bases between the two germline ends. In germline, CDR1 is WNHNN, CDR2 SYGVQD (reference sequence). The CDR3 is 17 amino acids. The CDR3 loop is CASSGGEALVSSTEAFF. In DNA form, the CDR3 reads TGCGCCAGCAGTGGAGGAGAAGCGCTGGTATCGTCCACTGAAGCTTTCTTT.

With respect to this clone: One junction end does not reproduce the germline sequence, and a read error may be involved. The CDR3 bases are TGTGCCAGCCGTTTAGCACAGGGGGGTCAGCCCCAGCATTTT. Its protein is CASRLAQGGQPQHF. The V gene is TRBV28, the J gene TRBJ1-5; 8 bases match TRBD1. The germline CDR1 and CDR2 sequences are MDHEN and SYDVKM. There are 14 residues in the CDR3.

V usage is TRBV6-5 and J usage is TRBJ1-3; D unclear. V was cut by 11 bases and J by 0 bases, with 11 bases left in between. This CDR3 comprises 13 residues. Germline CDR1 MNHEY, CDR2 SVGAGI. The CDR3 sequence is CALMKSSGNTIYF. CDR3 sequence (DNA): TGTGCCTTGATGAAGAGCTCTGGAAACACCATATATTTT.